One T cell receptor (beta chain) is described in this entry. Assay used: immunoSEQ multiplex PCR; TCRdb lists only in-frame clones, some missing. The sample has 140,000 to 150,000 clones; 90% to 95% are singletons. This sample is part of a study of T cell responses to AZD1222 COVID-19 vaccine. Losses at the gene ends were 4 bases for V and 4 bases for J; bases not matched to a gene: 3. Germline lookup yields CDR1 SQVTM and CDR2 ANQGSEA. The CDR3 spans 12 residues. The chain employs TRBV29-1 and TRBJ2-5, with 7 bases lining up with TRBD1. Sequenced material: peripheral blood, taken on day 0 of AZD1222 vaccination. The TCR was taken from an adult in good health. The CDR3 DNA reads TGCAGCGTTGGGGACAGCGCAGAGACCCAGTACTTC. Translated: CSVGDSAETQYF.